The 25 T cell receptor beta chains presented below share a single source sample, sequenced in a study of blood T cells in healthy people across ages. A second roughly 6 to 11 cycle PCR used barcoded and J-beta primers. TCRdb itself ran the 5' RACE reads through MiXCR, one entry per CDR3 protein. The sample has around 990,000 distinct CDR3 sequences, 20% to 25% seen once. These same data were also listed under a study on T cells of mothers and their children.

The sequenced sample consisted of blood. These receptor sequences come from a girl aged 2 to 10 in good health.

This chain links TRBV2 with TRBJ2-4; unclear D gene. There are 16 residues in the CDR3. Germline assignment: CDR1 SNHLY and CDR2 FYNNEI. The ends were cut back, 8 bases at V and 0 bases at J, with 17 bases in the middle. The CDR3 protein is CASGESRLLAKNIQYF. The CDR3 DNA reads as TGTGCCAGCGGGGAAAGCCGACTTCTAGCCAAAAACATTCAGTACTTC.

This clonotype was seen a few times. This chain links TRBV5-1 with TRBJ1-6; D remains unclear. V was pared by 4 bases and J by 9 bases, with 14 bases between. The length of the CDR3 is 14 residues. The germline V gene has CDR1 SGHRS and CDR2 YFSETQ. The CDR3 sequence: CASSVTGEGSPLHF. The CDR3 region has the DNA TGCGCCAGCAGCGTGACCGGAGAGGGTTCACCCCTCCACTTT.

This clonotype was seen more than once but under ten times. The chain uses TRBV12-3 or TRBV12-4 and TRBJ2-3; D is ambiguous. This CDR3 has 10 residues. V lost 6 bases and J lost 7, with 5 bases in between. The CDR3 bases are TGTGCCAGCAGCGGCAATACGCAGTATTTT. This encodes CASSGNTQYF.

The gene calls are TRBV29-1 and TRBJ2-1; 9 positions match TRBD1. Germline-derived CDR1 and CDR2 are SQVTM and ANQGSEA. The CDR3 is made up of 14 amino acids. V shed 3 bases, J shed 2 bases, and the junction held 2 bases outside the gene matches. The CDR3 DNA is TGCAGCGTTGAGCGACAGGGGGCCTACAATGAGCAGTTCTTC. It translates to CSVERQGAYNEQFF.

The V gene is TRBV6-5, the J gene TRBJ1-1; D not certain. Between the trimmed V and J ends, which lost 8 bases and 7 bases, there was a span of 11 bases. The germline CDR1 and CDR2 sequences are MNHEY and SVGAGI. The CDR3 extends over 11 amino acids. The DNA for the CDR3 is TGTGCCAGCCAAACGTATCGTGAAGCTTTCTTT. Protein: CASQTYREAFF.

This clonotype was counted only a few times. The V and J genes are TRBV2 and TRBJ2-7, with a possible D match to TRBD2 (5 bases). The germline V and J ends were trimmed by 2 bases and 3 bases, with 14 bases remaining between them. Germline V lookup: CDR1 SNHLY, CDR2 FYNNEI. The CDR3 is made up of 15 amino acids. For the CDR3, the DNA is TGTGCCAGCAGTGAAAGTGGGGAGCGGTTCTACGAGCAGTACTTC. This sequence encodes CASSESGERFYEQYF.

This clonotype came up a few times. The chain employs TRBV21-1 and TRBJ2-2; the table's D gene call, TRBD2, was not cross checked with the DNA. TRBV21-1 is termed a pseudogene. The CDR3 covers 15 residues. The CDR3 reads CASSKLVLSPGELFF. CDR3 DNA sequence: TGTGCCAGCAGCAAATTAGTTCTTAGTCCCGGGGAGCTGTTTTTT.

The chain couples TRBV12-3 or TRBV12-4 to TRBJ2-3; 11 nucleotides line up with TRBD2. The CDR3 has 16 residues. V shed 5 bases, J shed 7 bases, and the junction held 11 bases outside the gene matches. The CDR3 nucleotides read TGTGCCAGCAGTCCCTACGGTAGCGGGGGGGCTTATACGCAGTATTTT. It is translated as CASSPYGSGGAYTQYF.

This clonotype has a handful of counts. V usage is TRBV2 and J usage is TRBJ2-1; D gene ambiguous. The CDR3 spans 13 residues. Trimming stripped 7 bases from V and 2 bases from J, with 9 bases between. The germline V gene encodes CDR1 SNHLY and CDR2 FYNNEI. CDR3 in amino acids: CASIDPPYNEQFF. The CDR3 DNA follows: TGTGCCAGCATCGATCCCCCCTACAATGAGCAGTTCTTC. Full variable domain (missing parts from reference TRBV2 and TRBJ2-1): EPEVTQTPSHQVTQMGQEVILRCVPISNHLYFYWYRQILGQKVEFLVSFYNNEISEKSEIFDDQFSVERPDGSNFTLKIRSTKLEDSAMYFCASIDPPYNEQFFGPGTRLTVL.

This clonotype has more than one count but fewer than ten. The CDR3, as DNA: TGTGCCAGCAGCTTTGGTCGGCGGGAGGGTCGGGAGACCCAGTACTTC. It translates to CASSFGRREGRETQYF. This chain links TRBV7-8 with TRBJ2-5, with 9 bases aligning to TRBD2. This CDR3 is built from 16 residues. Germline assignment: CDR1 SGHVS and CDR2 FQNEAQ. Trimming at V came to 3 bases and at J to 5 bases, leaving 10 bases not matched to a gene.

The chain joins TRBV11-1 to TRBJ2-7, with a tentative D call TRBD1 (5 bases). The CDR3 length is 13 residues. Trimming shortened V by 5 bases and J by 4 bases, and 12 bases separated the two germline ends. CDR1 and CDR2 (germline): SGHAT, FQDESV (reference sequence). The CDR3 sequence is CASSRGHLYEQYF. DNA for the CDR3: TGTGCCAGCAGCCGCGGACACCTATACGAGCAGTACTTC.

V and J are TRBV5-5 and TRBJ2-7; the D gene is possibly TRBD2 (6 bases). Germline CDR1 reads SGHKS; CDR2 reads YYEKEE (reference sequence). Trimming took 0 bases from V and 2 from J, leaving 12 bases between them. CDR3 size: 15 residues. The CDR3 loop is CASSLAGGNTYEQYF. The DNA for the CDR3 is TGTGCCAGCAGCTTGGCCGGGGGAAACACCTACGAGCAGTACTTC. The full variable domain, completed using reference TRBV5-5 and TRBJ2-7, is DAGVTQSPTHLIKTRGQQVTLRCSPISGHKSVSWYQQVLGQGPQFIFQYYEKEERGRGNFPDRFSARQFPNYSSELNVNALLLGDSALYLCASSLAGGNTYEQYFGPGTRLTVT.

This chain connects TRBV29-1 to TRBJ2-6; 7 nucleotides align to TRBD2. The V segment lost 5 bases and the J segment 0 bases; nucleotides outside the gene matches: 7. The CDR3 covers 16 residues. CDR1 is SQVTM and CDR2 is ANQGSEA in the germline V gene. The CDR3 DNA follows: TGCAGCGTTCAGCGGGGTCATCTCTCTGGGGCCAACGTCCTGACTTTC. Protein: CSVQRGHLSGANVLTF.

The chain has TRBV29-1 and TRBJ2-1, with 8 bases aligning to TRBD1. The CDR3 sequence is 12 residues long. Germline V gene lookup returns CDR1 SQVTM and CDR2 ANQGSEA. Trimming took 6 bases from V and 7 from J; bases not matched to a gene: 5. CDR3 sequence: CSVTRQGNEQFF. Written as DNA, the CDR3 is TGCAGCGTCACTAGACAGGGGAATGAGCAGTTCTTC.

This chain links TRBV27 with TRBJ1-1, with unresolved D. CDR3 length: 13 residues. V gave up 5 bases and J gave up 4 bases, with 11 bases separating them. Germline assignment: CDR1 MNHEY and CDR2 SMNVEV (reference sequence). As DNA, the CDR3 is TGTGCCAGCAGTCCAGCCAGTGTCACTGAAGCTTTCTTT. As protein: CASSPASVTEAFF.

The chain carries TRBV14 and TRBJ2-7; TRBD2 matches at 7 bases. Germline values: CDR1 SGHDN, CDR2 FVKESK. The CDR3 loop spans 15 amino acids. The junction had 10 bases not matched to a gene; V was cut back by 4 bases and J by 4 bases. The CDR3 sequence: CASSLALGGQYEQYF. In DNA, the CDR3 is TGTGCCAGCAGCCTCGCCTTGGGAGGGCAATACGAGCAGTACTTC.

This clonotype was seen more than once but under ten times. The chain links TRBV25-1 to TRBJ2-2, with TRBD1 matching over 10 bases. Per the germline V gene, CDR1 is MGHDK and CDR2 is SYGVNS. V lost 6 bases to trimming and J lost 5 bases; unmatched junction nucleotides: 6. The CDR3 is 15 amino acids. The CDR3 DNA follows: TGTGCCAGCAGGATGACAGGGGGCAGGACCGGGGAGCTGTTTTTT. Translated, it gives CASRMTGGRTGELFF.

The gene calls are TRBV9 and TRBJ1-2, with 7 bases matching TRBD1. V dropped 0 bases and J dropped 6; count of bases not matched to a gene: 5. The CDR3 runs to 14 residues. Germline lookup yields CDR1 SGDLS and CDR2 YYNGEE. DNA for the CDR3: TGTGCCAGCAGCGTAGATACAGGGGAAAATGGCTACACCTTC. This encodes CASSVDTGENGYTF.

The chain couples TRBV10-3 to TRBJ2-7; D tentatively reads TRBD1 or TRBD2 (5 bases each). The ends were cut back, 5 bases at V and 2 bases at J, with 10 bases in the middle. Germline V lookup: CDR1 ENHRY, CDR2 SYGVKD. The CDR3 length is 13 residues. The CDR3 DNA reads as TGTGCCATCAGTTGGGACGAAGCCTACGAGCAGTACTTC. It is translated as CAISWDEAYEQYF.

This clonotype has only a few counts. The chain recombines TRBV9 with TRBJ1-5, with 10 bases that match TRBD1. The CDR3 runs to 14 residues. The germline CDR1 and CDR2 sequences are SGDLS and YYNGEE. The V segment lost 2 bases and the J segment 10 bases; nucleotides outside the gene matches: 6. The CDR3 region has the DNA TGTGCCAGCAGCGTTCTGGGACAGGGGCAACCCCAGCATTTT. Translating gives CASSVLGQGQPQHF.

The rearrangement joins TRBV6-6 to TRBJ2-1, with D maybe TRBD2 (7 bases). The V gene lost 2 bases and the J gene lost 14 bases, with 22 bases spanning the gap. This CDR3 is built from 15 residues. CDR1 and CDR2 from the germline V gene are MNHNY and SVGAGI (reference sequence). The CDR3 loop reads CASSYKGGKMSGEFF. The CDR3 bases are TGTGCCAGCAGTTACAAAGGGGGGAAGATGAGCGGGGAGTTCTTC.

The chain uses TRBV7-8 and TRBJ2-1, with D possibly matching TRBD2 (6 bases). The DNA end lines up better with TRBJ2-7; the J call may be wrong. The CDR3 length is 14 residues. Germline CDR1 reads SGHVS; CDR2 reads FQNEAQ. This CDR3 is CASSLRMGGYEQYF. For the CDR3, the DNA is TGTGCCAGCAGCTTAAGGATGGGGGGCTACGAGCAGTACTTC.

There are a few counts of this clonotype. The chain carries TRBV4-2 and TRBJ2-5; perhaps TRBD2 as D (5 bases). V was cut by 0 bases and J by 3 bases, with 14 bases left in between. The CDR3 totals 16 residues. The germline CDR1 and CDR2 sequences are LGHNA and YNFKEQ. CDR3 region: CASSQERREPKETQYF. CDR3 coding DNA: TGTGCCAGCAGCCAAGAAAGAAGGGAGCCGAAAGAGACCCAGTACTTC.

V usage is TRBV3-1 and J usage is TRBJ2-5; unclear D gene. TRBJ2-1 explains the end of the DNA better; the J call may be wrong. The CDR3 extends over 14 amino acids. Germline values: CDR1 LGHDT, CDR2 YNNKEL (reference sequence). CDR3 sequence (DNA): TGTGCCAGCAGCCAAGATGCTAGCTACAATGAGCAGTTCTTC. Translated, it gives CASSQDASYNEQFF.

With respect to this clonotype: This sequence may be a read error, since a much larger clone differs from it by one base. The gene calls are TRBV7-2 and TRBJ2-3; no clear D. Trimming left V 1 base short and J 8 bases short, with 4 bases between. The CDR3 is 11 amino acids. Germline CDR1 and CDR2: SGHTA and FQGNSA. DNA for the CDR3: TGTGCCAGCAGCTTAGAAGCTACGCAGTATTTT. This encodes CASSLEATQYF.